This paragraph reports one T cell receptor (beta chain). This record comes from a study of blood T cell repertoires in COVID-19. Enrollees, about 18 to 89 years old, lived in about two dozen US areas. This CDR3 has 15 amino acids. J lost 5 bases, V lost 8 bases, and 9 bases had no gene match. Per germline, CDR1 MNHEY and CDR2 SMNVEV (reference sequence). Under the authors' procedure: How many nucleated cells were present was estimated from reference gene primer amplification. TCRdb's copy holds only in-frame clones and misses some; the assay was immunoSEQ multiplex PCR. Clone size and the V and J calls come from that table; the DNA yielded D and trimming. Of around 230,000 clones listed, nearly 90% are singletons.

The sequence derives from a woman aged 30 to 39 with acute COVID-19. This chain links TRBV27 with TRBJ1-2; 12 nucleotides line up with TRBD1. The sample comprised PBMCs or T cells enriched from blood (not recorded which). The CDR3: CASAAGTGGGYGYTF. The CDR3 region has the DNA TGTGCCAGCGCCGCAGGGACAGGGGGCGGTTATGGCTACACCTTC.